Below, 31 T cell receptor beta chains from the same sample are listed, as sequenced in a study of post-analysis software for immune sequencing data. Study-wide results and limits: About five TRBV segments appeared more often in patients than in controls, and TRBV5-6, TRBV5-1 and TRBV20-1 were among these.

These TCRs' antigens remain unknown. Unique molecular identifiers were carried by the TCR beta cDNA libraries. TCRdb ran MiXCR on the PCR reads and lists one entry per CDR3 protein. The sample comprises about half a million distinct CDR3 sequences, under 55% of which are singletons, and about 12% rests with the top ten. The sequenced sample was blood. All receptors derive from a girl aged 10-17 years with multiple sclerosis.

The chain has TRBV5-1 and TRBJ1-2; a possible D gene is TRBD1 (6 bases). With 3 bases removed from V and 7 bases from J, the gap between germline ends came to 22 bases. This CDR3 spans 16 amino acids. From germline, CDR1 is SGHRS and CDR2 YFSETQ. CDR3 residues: CASSSWPGRGLVGYTF. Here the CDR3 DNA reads TGCGCCAGCAGCTCGTGGCCGGGCAGGGGCCTAGTTGGCTACACCTTC.

The CDR3 bases are TGTGCCAGCAGCTCTCGATTCGAGCAGTACTTC. Translating gives CASSSRFEQYF. The chain has TRBV7-2 and TRBJ2-7; D is ambiguous. CDR3 size: 11 residues. The germline V gene encodes CDR1 SGHTA and CDR2 FQGNSA. Trimming pared 4 bases from V and 6 bases from J, leaving 7 bases between. Supplemented by reference TRBV7-2 and TRBJ2-7, the full variable domain reads GAGVSQSPSNKVTEKGKDVELRCDPISGHTALYWYRQSLGQGLEFLIYFQGNSAPDKSGLPSDRFSAERTGGSVSTLTIQRTQQEDSAVYLCASSSRFEQYFGPGTRLTVT.

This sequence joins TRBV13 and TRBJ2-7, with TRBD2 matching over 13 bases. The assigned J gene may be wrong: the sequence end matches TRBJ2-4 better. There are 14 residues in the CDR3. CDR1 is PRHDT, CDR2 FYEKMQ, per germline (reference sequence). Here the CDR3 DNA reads TGTGCCAGCAGCGAACTAGCGGGAGGGGACATTCAGTACTTC. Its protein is CASSELAGGDIQYF.

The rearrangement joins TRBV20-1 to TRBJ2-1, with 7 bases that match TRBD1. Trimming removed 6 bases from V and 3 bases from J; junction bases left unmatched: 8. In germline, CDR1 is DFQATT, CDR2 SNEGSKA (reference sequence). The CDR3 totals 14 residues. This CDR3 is CSAGQASFYNEQFF. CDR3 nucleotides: TGCAGTGCCGGACAGGCCTCCTTCTACAATGAGCAGTTCTTC.

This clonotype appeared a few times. CDR3 sequence reads: CASSPRLSSYEQYF. The DNA for the CDR3 is TGTGCCAGCAGTCCAAGACTGAGCTCCTACGAGCAGTACTTC. This sequence joins TRBV12-3 or TRBV12-4 and TRBJ2-7; D not resolved. The germline V and J ends were trimmed by 5 bases and 0 bases, with 11 bases remaining between them. The CDR3 extends over 14 amino acids.

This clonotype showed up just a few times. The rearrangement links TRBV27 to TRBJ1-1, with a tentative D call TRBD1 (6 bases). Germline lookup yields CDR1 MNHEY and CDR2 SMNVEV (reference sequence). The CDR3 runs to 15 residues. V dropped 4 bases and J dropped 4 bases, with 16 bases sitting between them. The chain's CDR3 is CASSSPEGVITEAFF. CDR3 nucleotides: TGTGCCAGCAGTTCTCCAGAGGGGGTGATCACTGAAGCTTTCTTT.

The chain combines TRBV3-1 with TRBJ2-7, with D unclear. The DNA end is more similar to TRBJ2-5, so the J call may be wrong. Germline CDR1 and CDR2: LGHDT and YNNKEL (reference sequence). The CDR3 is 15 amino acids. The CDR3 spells CASSQAMQIQETQYF. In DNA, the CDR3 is TGTGCCAGCAGCCAAGCAATGCAGATCCAAGAGACCCAGTACTTC.

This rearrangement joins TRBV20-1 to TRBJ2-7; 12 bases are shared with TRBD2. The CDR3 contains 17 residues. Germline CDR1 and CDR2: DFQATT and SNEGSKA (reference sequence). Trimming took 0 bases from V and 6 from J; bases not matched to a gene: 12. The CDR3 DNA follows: TGCAGTGCTAGAGATCCGCTAGCGGGAGGGTCCTGGGGCGAGCAGTACTTC. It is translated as CSARDPLAGGSWGEQYF.

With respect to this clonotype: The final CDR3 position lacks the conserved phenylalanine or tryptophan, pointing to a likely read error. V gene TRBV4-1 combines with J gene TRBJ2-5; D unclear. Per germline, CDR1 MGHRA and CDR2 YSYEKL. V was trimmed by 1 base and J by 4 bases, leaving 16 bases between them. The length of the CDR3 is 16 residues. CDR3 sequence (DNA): TGCGCCAGCAGCCAAGTGGGGATGTACGTGTCAGAGACCCAGTACGTC. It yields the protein CASSQVGMYVSETQYV.

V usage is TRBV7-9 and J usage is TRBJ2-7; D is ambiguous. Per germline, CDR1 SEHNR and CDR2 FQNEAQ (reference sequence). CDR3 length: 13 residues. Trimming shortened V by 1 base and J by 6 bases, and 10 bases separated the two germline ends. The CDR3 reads CASSLDPVGEQYF. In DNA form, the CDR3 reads TGTGCCAGCAGCTTAGACCCAGTCGGCGAGCAGTACTTC. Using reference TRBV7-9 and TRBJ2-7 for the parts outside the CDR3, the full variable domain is DTGVSQNPRHKITKRGQNVTFRCDPISEHNRLYWYRQTLGQGPEFLTYFQNEAQLEKSRLLSDRFSAERPKGSFSTLEIQRTEQGDSAMYLCASSLDPVGEQYFGPGTRLTVT.

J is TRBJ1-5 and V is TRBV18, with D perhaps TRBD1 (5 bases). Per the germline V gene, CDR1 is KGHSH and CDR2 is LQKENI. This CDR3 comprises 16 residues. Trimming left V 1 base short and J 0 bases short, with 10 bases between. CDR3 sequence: CASSPQGSGSNQPQHF. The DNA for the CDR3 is TGTGCCAGCTCACCACAGGGGTCCGGTAGCAATCAGCCCCAGCATTTT.

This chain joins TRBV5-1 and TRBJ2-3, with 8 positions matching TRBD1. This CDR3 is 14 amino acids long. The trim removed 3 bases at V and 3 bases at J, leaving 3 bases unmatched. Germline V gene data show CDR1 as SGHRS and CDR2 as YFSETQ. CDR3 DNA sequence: TGCGCCAGCAGCTCGACAGGGGCGACAGATACGCAGTATTTT. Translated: CASSSTGATDTQYF.

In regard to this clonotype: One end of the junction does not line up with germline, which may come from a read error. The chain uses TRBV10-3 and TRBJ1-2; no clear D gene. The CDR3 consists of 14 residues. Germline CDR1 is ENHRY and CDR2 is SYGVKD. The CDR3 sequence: CAIRESKWAVGYTF. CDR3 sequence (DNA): TGTGCCATCAGGGAGTCGAAGTGGGCTGTTGGCTACACCTTC.

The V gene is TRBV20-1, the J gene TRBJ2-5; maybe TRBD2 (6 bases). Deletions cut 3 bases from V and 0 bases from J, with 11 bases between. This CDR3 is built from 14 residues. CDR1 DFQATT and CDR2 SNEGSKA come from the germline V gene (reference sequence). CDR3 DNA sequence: TGCAGTGCTAGTGGCGGGGCGGACCAAGAGACCCAGTACTTC. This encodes CSASGGADQETQYF.

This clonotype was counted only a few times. The CDR3 nucleotides read TGTGCCAGCCCCCTGGGGGACAGGGGAAATGAGCAGTTCTTC. Translated: CASPLGDRGNEQFF. The V and J genes are TRBV7-3 and TRBJ2-1, with 10 bases identical to TRBD1. J lost 7 bases, V lost 8 bases, and 8 bases had no gene match. Per germline, CDR1 SGHTA and CDR2 FQGTGA. The length of the CDR3 is 14 residues.

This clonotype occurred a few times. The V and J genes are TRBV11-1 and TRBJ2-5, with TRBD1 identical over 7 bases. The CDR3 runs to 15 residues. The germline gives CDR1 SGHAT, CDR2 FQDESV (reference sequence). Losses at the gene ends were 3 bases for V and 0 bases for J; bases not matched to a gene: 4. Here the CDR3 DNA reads TGTGCCAGCAGCTTTGGGACAGCGTACCAAGAGACCCAGTACTTC. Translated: CASSFGTAYQETQYF.

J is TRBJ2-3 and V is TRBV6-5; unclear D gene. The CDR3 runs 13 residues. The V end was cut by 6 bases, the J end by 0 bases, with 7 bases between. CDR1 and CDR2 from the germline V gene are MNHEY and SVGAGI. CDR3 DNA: TGTGCCAGCAGACTTGACAGCACAGATACGCAGTATTTT. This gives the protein CASRLDSTDTQYF.

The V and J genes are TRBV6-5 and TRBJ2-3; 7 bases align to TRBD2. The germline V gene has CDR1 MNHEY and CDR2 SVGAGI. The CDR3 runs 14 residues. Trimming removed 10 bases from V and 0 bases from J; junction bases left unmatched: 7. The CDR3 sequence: CATSAGTSTDTQYF. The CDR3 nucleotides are TGTGCCACCTCAGCGGGGACTAGCACAGATACGCAGTATTTT.

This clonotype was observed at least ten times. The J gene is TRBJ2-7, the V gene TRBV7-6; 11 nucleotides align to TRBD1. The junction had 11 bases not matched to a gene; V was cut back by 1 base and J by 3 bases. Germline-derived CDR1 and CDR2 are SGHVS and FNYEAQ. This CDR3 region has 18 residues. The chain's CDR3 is CASSLGADGTGGLYEQYF. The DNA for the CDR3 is TGTGCCAGCAGCTTAGGCGCCGACGGGACAGGGGGTCTCTACGAGCAGTACTTC.

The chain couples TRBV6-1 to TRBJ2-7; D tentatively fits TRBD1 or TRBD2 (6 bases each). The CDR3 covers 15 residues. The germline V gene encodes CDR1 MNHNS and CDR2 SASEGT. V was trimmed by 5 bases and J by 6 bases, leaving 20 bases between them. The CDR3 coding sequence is TGTGCCAGCAGTTCCGGGACACAGCCTAGCGCCGAGCAGTACTTC. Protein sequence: CASSSGTQPSAEQYF.

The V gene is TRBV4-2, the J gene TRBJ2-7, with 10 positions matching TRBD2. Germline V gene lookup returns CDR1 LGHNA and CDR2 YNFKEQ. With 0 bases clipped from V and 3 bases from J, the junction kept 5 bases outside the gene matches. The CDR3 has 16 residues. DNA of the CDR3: TGTGCCAGCAGCCAAGACCGGGTAGCGGGAGGCTACGAGCAGTACTTC. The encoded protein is CASSQDRVAGGYEQYF.

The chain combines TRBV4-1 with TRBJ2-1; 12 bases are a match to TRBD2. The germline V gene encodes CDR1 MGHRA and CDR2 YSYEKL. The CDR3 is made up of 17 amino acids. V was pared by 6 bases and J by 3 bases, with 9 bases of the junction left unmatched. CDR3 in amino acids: CASSPSSGRAFYNEQFF. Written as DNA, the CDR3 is TGCGCCAGCAGTCCTTCTAGCGGGAGGGCCTTCTACAATGAGCAGTTCTTC.

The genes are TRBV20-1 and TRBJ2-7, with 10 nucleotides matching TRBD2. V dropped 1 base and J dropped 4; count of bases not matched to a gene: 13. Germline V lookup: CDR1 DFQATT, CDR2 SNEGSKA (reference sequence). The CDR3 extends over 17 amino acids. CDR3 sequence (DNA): TGCAGTGCTAGAGTTCTAGCGGGAGCGCCCAAAGGGTACGAGCAGTACTTC. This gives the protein CSARVLAGAPKGYEQYF.

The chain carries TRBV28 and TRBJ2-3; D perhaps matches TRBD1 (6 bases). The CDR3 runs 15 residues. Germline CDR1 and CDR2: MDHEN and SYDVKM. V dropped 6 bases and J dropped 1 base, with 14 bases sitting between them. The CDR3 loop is CASRGASFRTDTQYF. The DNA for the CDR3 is TGTGCCAGCAGGGGGGCTAGCTTTCGCACAGATACGCAGTATTTT.

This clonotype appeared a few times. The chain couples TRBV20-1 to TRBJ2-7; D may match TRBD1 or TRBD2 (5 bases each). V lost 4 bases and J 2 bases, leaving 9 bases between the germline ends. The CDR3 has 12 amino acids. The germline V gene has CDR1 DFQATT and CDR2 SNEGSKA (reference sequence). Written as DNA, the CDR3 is TGCAGTGCTACAGGGACCCCCTACGAGCAGTACTTC. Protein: CSATGTPYEQYF.

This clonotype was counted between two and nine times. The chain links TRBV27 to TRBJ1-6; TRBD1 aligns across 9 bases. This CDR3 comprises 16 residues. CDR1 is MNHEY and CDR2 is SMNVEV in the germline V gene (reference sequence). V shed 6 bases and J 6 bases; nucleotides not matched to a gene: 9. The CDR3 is CASRVPGTGSNSPLHF. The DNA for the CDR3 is TGTGCCAGCAGGGTCCCCGGGACAGGGAGTAATTCACCCCTCCACTTT.

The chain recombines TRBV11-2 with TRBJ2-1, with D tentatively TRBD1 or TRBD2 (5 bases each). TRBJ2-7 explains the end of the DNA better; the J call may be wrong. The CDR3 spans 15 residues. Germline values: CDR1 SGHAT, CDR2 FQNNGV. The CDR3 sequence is CASSLWDGDYNEQYF. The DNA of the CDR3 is TGTGCCAGCAGCTTATGGGACGGAGACTACAATGAGCAGTACTTC.

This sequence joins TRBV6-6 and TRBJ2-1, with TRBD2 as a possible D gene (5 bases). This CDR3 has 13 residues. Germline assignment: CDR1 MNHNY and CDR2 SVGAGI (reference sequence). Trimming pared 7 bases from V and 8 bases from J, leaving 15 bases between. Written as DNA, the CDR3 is TGTGCCAGCACCGGGAACACTGTGCATGAGCAGTTCTTC. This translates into CASTGNTVHEQFF.

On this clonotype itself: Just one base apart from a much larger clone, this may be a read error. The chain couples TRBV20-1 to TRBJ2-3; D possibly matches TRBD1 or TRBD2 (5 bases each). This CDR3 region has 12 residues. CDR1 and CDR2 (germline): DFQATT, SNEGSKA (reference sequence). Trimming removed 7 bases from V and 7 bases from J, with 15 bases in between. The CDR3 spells CSVEGPPYTQYF. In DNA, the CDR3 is TGCAGTGTAGAGGGGCCCCCATATACGCAGTATTTT.

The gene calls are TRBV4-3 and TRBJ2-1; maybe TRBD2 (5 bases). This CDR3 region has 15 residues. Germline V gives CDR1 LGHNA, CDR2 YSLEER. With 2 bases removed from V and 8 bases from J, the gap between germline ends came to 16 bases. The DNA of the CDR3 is TGCGCCAGCAGCCAACTATTAGGGAGTAACCATGAGCAGTTCTTC. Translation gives CASSQLLGSNHEQFF.

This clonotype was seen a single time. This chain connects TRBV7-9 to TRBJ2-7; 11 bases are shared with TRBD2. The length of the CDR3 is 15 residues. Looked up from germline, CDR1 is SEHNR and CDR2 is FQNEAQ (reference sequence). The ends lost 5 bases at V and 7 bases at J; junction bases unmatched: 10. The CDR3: CASSPLAGGLNEQYF. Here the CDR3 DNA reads TGTGCCAGCAGCCCGCTAGCGGGAGGACTCAATGAGCAGTACTTC.